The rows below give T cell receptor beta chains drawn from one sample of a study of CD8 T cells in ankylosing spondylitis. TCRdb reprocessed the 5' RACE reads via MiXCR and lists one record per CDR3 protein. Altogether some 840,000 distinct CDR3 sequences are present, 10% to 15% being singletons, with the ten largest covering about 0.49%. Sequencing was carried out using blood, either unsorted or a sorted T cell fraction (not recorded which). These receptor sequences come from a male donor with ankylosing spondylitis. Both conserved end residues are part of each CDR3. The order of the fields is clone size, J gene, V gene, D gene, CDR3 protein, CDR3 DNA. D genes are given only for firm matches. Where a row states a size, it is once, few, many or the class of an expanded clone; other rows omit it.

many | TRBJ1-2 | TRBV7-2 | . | CASSLSGYNYGYTF | TGTGCCAGCAGCTTATCCGGGTACAACTATGGCTACACCTTC
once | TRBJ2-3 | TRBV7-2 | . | CASTTSYTQYF | TGTGCCAGCACCACTAGTTATACGCAGTATTTT
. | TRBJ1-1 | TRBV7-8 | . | CASTVGAANTEAFF | TGTGCCAGCACCGTGGGGGCAGCTAACACTGAAGCTTTCTTT
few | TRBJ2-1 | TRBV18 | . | CASSPLRGEQFF | TGTGCCAGCTCACCATTGCGTGGTGAGCAGTTCTTC
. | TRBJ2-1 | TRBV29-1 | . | CSVGMYNEQFF | TGCAGCGTCGGAATGTACAATGAGCAGTTCTTC
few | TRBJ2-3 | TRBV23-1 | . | CASSTEQRTGDTDTQYF | TGCGCCAGCAGTACGGAACAGCGAACAGGAGACACAGATACGCAGTATTTT
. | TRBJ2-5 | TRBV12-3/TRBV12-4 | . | CASSAGSMETQYF | TGTGCCAGCAGTGCAGGGTCGATGGAGACCCAGTACTTC
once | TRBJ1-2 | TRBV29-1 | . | CSVDAGIHGYTF | TGCAGCGTTGACGCAGGGATCCATGGCTACACCTTC
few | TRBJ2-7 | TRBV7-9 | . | CASTGDSYEQYF | TGTGCCAGCACCGGGGATTCCTACGAGCAGTACTTC
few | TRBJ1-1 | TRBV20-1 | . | CSARVSTVNTEAFF | TGCAGTGCTAGAGTTTCAACAGTGAACACTGAAGCTTTCTTT
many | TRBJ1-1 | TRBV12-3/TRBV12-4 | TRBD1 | CASSPQDREDTEAFF | TGTGCCAGCAGTCCCCAGGACAGGGAGGACACTGAAGCTTTCTTT
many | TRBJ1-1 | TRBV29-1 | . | CSVDTGVNTEAFF | TGCAGCGTTGATACAGGAGTGAACACTGAAGCTTTCTTT
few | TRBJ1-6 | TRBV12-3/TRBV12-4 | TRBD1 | CASSLRQGWNSPLHF | TGTGCCAGCAGTTTACGACAGGGATGGAATTCACCCCTCCACTTT
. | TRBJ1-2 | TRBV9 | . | CASSVVGAPSPNYGYTF | TGTGCCAGCAGCGTAGTAGGCGCCCCTTCTCCTAACTATGGCTACACCTTC
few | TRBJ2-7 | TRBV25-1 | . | CASTGRQSSYEQYF | TGTGCCAGCACTGGGAGGCAAAGCTCCTACGAGCAGTACTTC
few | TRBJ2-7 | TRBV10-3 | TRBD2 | CAISNSGAAYEQYF | TGTGCCATCAGTAATAGCGGGGCGGCCTACGAGCAGTACTTC
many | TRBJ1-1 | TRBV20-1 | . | CSASGLRGHTEAFF | TGCAGTGCTAGCGGGCTGCGGGGCCACACTGAAGCTTTCTTT
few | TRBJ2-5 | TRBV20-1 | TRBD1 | CSAQPGTEETQYF | TGCAGTGCTCAGCCCGGGACAGAAGAGACCCAGTACTTC
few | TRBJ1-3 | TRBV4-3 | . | CASSQSPLSGNTIYF | TGCGCCAGCAGCCAATCTCCGCTCTCTGGAAACACCATATATTTT
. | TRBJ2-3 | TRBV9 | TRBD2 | CASSVQGGGYGDTQYF | TGTGCCAGCAGCGTACAGGGCGGGGGGTATGGAGATACGCAGTATTTT
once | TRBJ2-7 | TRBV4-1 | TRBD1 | CASSQLDRVHEQYF | TGCGCCAGCAGCCAACTCGACAGGGTACACGAGCAGTACTTC
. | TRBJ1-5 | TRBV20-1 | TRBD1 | CSASHRGNQPQHF | TGCAGTGCTTCCCACAGGGGTAATCAGCCCCAGCATTTT
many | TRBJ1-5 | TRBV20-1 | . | CSANHRNQPQHF | TGCAGTGCTAATCACCGCAATCAGCCCCAGCATTTT
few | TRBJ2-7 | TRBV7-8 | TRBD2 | CASSPRRGSGSYEQYF | TGTGCCAGCAGCCCCCGTCGCGGGAGTGGCTCCTACGAGCAGTACTTC
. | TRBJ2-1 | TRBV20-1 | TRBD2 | CSAREPLAGGINEQFF | TGCAGTGCTAGAGAACCCCTAGCGGGAGGAATTAATGAGCAGTTCTTC
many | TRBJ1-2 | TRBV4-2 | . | CASSQEVGRQAGGYTF | TGTGCCAGCAGCCAAGAAGTGGGGCGGCAAGCTGGGGGCTACACCTTC
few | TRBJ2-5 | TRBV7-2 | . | CASTLTGPTQYF | TGTGCCAGCACCCTGACAGGCCCGACCCAGTACTTC
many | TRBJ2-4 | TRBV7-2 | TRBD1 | CASSLAGGGNIQYF | TGTGCCAGCAGCTTAGCAGGGGGCGGTAACATTCAGTACTTC
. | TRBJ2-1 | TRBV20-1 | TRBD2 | CSAGPAGAPVNEQFF | TGCAGTGCTGGCCCAGCGGGGGCGCCGGTGAATGAGCAGTTCTTC
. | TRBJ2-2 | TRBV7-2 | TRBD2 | CASSSERGGAAGELFF | TGTGCCAGCAGCTCAGAGCGGGGCGGGGCAGCCGGGGAGCTGTTTTTT
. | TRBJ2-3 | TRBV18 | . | CASSPRLQGTDTQYF | TGTGCCAGCTCACCTAGGTTGCAGGGCACAGATACGCAGTATTTT
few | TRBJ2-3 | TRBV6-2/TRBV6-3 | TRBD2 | CASIPAGSVTDTQYF | TGTGCCAGCATTCCAGCGGGAAGCGTAACAGATACGCAGTATTTT
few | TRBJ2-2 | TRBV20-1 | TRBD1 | CSARTGVYGGELFF | TGCAGTGCGAGAACAGGGGTATACGGCGGGGAGCTGTTTTTT
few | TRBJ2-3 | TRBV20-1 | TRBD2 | CSAREGAGDSHTQYF | TGCAGTGCTAGAGAAGGGGCGGGAGATTCCCATACGCAGTATTTT
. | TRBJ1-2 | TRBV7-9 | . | CASSSLGSGRDRYTF | TGTGCCAGCAGCTCTTTGGGCAGCGGAAGGGATCGCTACACCTTC
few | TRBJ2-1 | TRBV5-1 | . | CASSFRPAGGEYNEQFF | TGCGCCAGCAGCTTTCGGCCAGCGGGTGGAGAGTACAATGAGCAGTTCTTC
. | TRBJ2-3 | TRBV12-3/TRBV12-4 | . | CASSLRQHSPYF | TGTGCCAGCAGTTTGAGGCAGCACTCTCCGTATTTT
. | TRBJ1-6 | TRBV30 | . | CAWSEWRIGNSPLHF | TGTGCCTGGAGTGAATGGCGAATCGGCAATTCACCCCTCCACTTT
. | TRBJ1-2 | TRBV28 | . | CASSPPGSAYGYTF | TGTGCCAGCAGTCCTCCAGGGTCCGCCTATGGCTACACCTTC
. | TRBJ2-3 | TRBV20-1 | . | CSARDWTPDYNTADTQYF | TGCAGTGCTAGAGATTGGACCCCGGACTACAATACGGCAGATACGCAGTATTTT
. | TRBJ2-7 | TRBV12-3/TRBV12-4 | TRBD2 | CASSSPGISGRYEQYF | TGTGCCAGCAGTTCCCCGGGTATTAGCGGGAGGTACGAGCAGTACTTC